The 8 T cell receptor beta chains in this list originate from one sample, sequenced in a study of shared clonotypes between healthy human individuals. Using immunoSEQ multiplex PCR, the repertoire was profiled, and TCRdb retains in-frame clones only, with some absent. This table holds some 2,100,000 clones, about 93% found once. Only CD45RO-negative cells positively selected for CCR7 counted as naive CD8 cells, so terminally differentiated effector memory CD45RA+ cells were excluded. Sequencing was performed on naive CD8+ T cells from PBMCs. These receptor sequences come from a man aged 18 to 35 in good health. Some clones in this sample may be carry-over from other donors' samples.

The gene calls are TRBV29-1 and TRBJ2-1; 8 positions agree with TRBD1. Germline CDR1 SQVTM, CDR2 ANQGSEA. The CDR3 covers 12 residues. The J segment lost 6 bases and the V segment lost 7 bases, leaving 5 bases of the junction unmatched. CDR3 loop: CSDEGQVNEQFF. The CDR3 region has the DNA TGCAGCGATGAGGGACAGGTCAATGAGCAGTTCTTC.

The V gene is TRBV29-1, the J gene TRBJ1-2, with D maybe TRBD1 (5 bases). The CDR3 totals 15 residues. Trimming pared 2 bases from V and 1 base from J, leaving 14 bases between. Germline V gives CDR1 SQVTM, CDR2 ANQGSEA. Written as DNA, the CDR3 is TGCAGCGTTGAATTGACAGAAACCTATAACTATGGCTACACCTTC. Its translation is CSVELTETYNYGYTF. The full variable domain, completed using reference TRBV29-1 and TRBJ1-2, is SAVISQKPSRDICQRGTSLTIQCQVDSQVTMMFWYRQQPGQSLTLIATANQGSEATYESGFVIDKFPISRPNLTFSTLTVSNMSPEDSSIYLCSVELTETYNYGYTFGSGTRLTVV.

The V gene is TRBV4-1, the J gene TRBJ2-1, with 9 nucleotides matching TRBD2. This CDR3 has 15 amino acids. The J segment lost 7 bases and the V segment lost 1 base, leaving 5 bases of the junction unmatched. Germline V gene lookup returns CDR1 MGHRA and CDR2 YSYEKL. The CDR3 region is CASSQVSSGTNEQFF. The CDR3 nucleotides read TGCGCCAGCAGCCAAGTGTCTAGCGGGACGAATGAGCAGTTCTTC.

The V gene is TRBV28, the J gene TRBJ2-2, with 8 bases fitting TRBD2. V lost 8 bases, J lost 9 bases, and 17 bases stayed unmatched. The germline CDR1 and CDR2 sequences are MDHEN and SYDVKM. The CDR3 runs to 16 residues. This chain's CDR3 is CASSPTAGGLGRELFF. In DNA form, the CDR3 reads TGTGCCAGCTCACCAACGGCGGGGGGATTGGGTAGGGAGCTGTTTTTT.

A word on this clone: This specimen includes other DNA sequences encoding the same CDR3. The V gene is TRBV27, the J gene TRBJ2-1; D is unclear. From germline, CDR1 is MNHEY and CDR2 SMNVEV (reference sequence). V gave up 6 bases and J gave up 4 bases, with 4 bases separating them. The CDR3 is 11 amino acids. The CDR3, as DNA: TGTGCCAGCAGCTGGTACAATGAGCAGTTCTTC. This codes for CASSWYNEQFF.

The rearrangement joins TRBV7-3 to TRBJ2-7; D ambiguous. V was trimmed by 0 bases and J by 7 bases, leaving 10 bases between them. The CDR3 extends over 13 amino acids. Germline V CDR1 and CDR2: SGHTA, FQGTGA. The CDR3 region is CASSLTLEAEQYF. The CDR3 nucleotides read TGTGCCAGCAGCTTAACGTTAGAGGCGGAGCAGTACTTC.

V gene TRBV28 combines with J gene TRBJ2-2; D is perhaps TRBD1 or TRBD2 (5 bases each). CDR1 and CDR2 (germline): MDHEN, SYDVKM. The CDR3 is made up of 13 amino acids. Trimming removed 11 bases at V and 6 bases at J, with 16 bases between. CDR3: CAGRSWGAGELFF. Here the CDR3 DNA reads TGTGCCGGGAGATCTTGGGGCGCCGGGGAGCTGTTTTTT.

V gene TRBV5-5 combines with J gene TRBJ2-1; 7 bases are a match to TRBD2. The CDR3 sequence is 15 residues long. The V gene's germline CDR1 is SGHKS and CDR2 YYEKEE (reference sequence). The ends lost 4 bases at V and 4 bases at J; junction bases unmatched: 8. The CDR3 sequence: CASSAEGRGYNEQFF. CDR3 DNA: TGTGCCAGCAGCGCTGAGGGGCGGGGGTACAATGAGCAGTTCTTC.